Below, 18 T cell receptor beta chains from the same sample are listed, as sequenced in a study of early T cells in non-severe SARS-CoV-2 infection. One entry per CDR3 protein results from TCRdb running MiXCR on the 5' RACE reads. This table has approximately 43,000 distinct CDR3 sequences, about 7% appearing once. The specimen was whole blood. These receptors all come from an adult who was a healthcare worker with PCR-confirmed SARS-CoV-2 infection or an uninfected control (not recorded which).

This rearrangement joins TRBV7-2 to TRBJ1-6; TRBD1 aligns across 7 bases. The germline CDR1 and CDR2 sequences are SGHTA and FQGNSA. The V segment lost 0 bases and the J segment 2 bases; nucleotides outside the gene matches: 4. The CDR3 is 17 residues long. CDR3 region: CASSLAPTGTYNSPLHF. The CDR3 DNA reads as TGTGCCAGCAGCTTAGCTCCGACAGGGACCTATAATTCACCCCTCCACTTT.

The chain couples TRBV7-8 to TRBJ2-3, with a possible D match to TRBD2 (7 bases). In germline, CDR1 is SGHVS, CDR2 FQNEAQ. The V end was cut by 7 bases, the J end by 4 bases, with 18 bases between. This CDR3 has 15 residues. CDR3 nucleotides: TGTGCCAGCACTTTGGCGGGGGCCCTCGCAGATACGCAGTATTTT. Protein sequence: CASTLAGALADTQYF.

This clonotype was counted only a few times. This chain joins TRBV6-2 or TRBV6-3 and TRBJ1-1; D is unresolved. V lost 2 bases and J 0 bases, leaving 10 bases between the germline ends. CDR1 is MNHEY and CDR2 is SVGEGT in the germline V gene. The length of the CDR3 is 15 residues. CDR3 in amino acids: CASSYRLELNTEAFF. In nucleotides, the CDR3 is TGTGCCAGCAGTTACAGGTTGGAATTGAACACTGAAGCTTTCTTT.

V is TRBV30 and J is TRBJ2-7; 9 bases match TRBD2. The CDR3 is 14 amino acids. Germline V gives CDR1 GTSNPN, CDR2 SVGIG (reference sequence). V shed 2 bases and J 4 bases; nucleotides not matched to a gene: 6. DNA of the CDR3: TGTGCCTGGAGTAACTGGCGGGGGGGATACGAGCAGTACTTC. Its protein product is CAWSNWRGGYEQYF.

Many counts were recorded for this clonotype. The chain combines TRBV7-6 with TRBJ2-2; perhaps TRBD1 as D (6 bases). Germline CDR1 is SGHVS and CDR2 is FNYEAQ. V was clipped by 1 base and J by 2 bases, with 11 bases between them. The CDR3 is 16 amino acids. CDR3 bases: TGTGCCAGCAGCTTAGATGGGACATTAAACACCGGGGAGCTGTTTTTT. This sequence encodes CASSLDGTLNTGELFF.

This chain joins TRBV11-2 and TRBJ1-4; no clear D. The CDR3 is 15 amino acids. Germline V lookup: CDR1 SGHAT, CDR2 FQNNGV. V lost 5 bases to trimming and J lost 4 bases, with 14 bases between them. CDR3 residues: CASSPPGAVNEKLFF. The CDR3 nucleotides read TGTGCCAGCAGCCCCCCAGGTGCAGTTAATGAAAAACTGTTTTTT.

The chain recombines TRBV12-3 or TRBV12-4 with TRBJ2-1; D gene ambiguous. Deletions cut 5 bases from V and 8 bases from J, with 16 bases between. This CDR3 contains 14 residues. DNA of the CDR3: TGTGCCAGCAGTCCGGACGGGCCTTTGGATGAGCAGTTCTTC. It yields the protein CASSPDGPLDEQFF.

This clonotype was counted many times. V usage is TRBV9 and J usage is TRBJ2-3; 9 positions match TRBD2. CDR1 and CDR2 (germline): SGDLS, YYNGEE. The V and J ends lost 3 bases and 4 bases, in that order; junction bases with no gene match: 3. The CDR3 has 14 residues. The CDR3, as DNA: TGTGCCAGCAGCGACGGACTAGCGTCAGATACGCAGTATTTT. Translating it yields CASSDGLASDTQYF.

This clonotype was seen more than once but under ten times. DNA for the CDR3: TGTGCCAGCAGCTCGGGACTACCCCGCTCCTACAATGAGCAGTTCTTC. This codes for CASSSGLPRSYNEQFF. The chain combines TRBV7-6 with TRBJ2-1, with TRBD2 matching over 7 bases. After removal of 4 bases from V and 0 bases from J, the junction contained 6 bases not matched to a gene. CDR3 length: 16 amino acids. From germline, CDR1 is SGHVS and CDR2 FNYEAQ.

The chain recombines TRBV7-9 with TRBJ1-1, with D possibly TRBD1 on 6 matching bases. The CDR3 loop spans 12 amino acids. V gave up 6 bases and J gave up 9 bases, with 14 bases separating them. CDR1 SEHNR and CDR2 FQNEAQ come from the germline V gene (reference sequence). Here the CDR3 reads CASRATGVKAFF. In nucleotides, the CDR3 is TGTGCCAGCAGGGCGACAGGCGTCAAAGCTTTCTTT.

Remarks on this clonotype: A read error may produce the germline difference seen at one junction end. V and J are TRBV11-3 and TRBJ2-5, with 14 bases lining up with TRBD2. The germline gives CDR1 SGHNT, CDR2 YENEEA. This CDR3 is 18 amino acids long. In nucleotides, the CDR3 is TGTGCCAGCTCCCTGTCCGGGACTAGCGGGGGAGGCCAAGGGACCCAGTACTTC. This codes for CASSLSGTSGGGQGTQYF.

This clonotype was observed many times. J is TRBJ1-5 and V is TRBV12-3 or TRBV12-4; D is possibly TRBD1 (5 bases). This CDR3 has 14 amino acids. Trimming removed 0 bases at V and 7 bases at J, with 10 bases between. The CDR3 nucleotides are TGTGCCAGCAGTTTAGCAACGGGGCGCCAGCCCCAGCATTTT. This gives the protein CASSLATGRQPQHF.

This clonotype has just a few counts. The rearrangement uses TRBV7-9 and TRBJ2-1; 12 bases fit TRBD1. Germline assignment: CDR1 SEHNR and CDR2 FQNEAQ (reference sequence). This CDR3 is 15 amino acids long. After removal of 3 bases from V and 6 bases from J, the junction contained 3 bases not matched to a gene. Here the CDR3 reads CASSFGTGGSNEQFF. CDR3 in DNA: TGTGCCAGCAGCTTCGGGACAGGGGGCTCCAATGAGCAGTTCTTC.

The rearrangement links TRBV4-2 to TRBJ1-1, with D unresolved. This CDR3 is built from 16 residues. Trimming took off 1 base at V and 1 base at J, with 13 bases between the two ends. CDR1 and CDR2 (germline): LGHNA, YNFKEQ. The CDR3 DNA reads TGTGCCAGCAGCCAAGTCTACCCACAAACGAACACTGAAGCTTTCTTT. Residues: CASSQVYPQTNTEAFF.

The chain couples TRBV5-1 to TRBJ2-3; possibly TRBD2 for D (6 bases). This CDR3 spans 14 amino acids. The V gene lost 2 bases and the J gene lost 5 bases, with 12 bases spanning the gap. Germline V gene data show CDR1 as SGHRS and CDR2 as YFSETQ. DNA of the CDR3: TGCGCCAGCAGCTTCATTCGGGGGAAAGATACGCAGTATTTT. This translates into CASSFIRGKDTQYF.

This clonotype was seen only a few times. CDR3: CASSLVSGGEASGNTIYF. DNA for the CDR3: TGTGCCAGCAGCTTAGTTTCAGGGGGCGAAGCCTCTGGAAACACCATATATTTT. V is TRBV7-2 and J is TRBJ1-3; TRBD1 agrees at 8 bases. The CDR3 length is 18 residues. Germline V gives CDR1 SGHTA, CDR2 FQGNSA. The V gene end was trimmed by 1 base and the J gene end by 0 bases; junction bases not matched to a gene: 8.

This clonotype was recorded a few times. The chain carries TRBV30 and TRBJ2-7; TRBD1 aligns across 9 bases. The CDR3 sequence is 14 residues long. Germline values: CDR1 GTSNPN, CDR2 SVGIG (reference sequence). J gave up 2 bases and V 5 bases, and 7 bases lay outside the gene matches. The CDR3 protein is CAWSAGQGTYEQYF. In DNA, the CDR3 is TGTGCCTGGTCGGCGGGACAGGGAACCTACGAGCAGTACTTC.

Many counts were recorded for this clonotype. This sequence joins TRBV6-6 and TRBJ1-3, with D hard to call. With 6 bases removed from V and 2 bases from J, the gap between germline ends came to 8 bases. From germline, CDR1 is MNHNY and CDR2 SVGAGI (reference sequence). The CDR3 extends over 13 amino acids. The CDR3 DNA is TGTGCCAGCAGCCAGTCTCCTGGAAACACCATATATTTT. Translating it yields CASSQSPGNTIYF.